This is a list of T cell receptor beta chains from one sample in a study of blood T cell repertoires in COVID-19. Only in-frame clones appear in the TCRdb table, and some are missing; sequencing was by immunoSEQ multiplex PCR. Of over 60,000 clones in the sample, about nine tenths were seen once. Material: peripheral blood. The receptor source for this set is an elderly woman with active COVID-19. CDR3s leave out the opening cysteine and the closing phenylalanine or tryptophan. The D gene is left open where the match is weak.

V gene	D gene	J gene	CDR3 protein
TRBV2	TRBD1	TRBJ1-1	ASSDRGAGTEAF
TRBV11-2	.	TRBJ2-7	ASSLLGLGQY
TRBV3-1/TRBV3-2	TRBD2	TRBJ2-7	ASSRLGLGLSYEQY
TRBV28	TRBD2	TRBJ2-7	ASSEGTSGSYEQY
TRBV7-2	TRBD2	TRBJ2-1	ASSLALSSGRIVNEQF
TRBV5-4	TRBD1	TRBJ2-2	ASTRGGTGNTGELF
TRBV7-9	TRBD2	TRBJ2-5	ASSIAGVGETQY
TRBV3-1/TRBV3-2	.	TRBJ2-3	ASSQRRLVDTQY
TRBV7-9	.	TRBJ2-5	ASSLGQIQETQY
TRBV3-1/TRBV3-2	.	TRBJ1-1	ASSPSRSGGEAEAF
TRBV6-2/TRBV6-3	TRBD2	TRBJ2-7	ASSYQAGGPSEDEQY
TRBV2	TRBD1	TRBJ1-1	ASSQGEGTEAF
TRBV19	.	TRBJ2-1	ASTQGSGAYNEQF
TRBV21-1	.	TRBJ2-7	ASSKVRQQAAKSYEQY
TRBV3-1/TRBV3-2	.	TRBJ1-5	ASSQEPGGQPQH
TRBV9	TRBD2	TRBJ2-7	ASSTSGSPLEEQY
TRBV7-6	.	TRBJ2-3	ASSPQGYSPDTQY
TRBV27	.	TRBJ2-1	ASSLVGDYNEQF
TRBV28	.	TRBJ1-2	ASSYAGNNYGYT
TRBV27	.	TRBJ2-7	ASSSLSSYEQY
TRBV13	TRBD2	TRBJ2-1	ASSQPPGLAGEGSYNEQF
TRBV6-5	.	TRBJ1-4	ATIRGPYEKLF
TRBV5-1	TRBD1	TRBJ1-5	ASSLEGGLRQPQH
TRBV5-1	.	TRBJ2-5	ASSFPRAERTQY
TRBV13	TRBD2	TRBJ2-7	ASSGTSGSSYEQY
TRBV7-2	TRBD1	TRBJ1-2	ASSLAGGQGARGYT
TRBV27	TRBD1	TRBJ1-4	ASSWPGQGAGKLF
TRBV18	.	TRBJ2-7	ASSPPDYRLEQY
TRBV7-9	.	TRBJ2-7	ASSLVREPYEQY
TRBV7-3	TRBD2	TRBJ2-3	ASSFLAGADTQY
TRBV29-1	TRBD1	TRBJ1-1	SVEWRGRGNTEAF
TRBV7-3	.	TRBJ2-2	ASSFGDTGELF
TRBV5-5	TRBD1	TRBJ2-1	ASSQDRAGSSKQF
TRBV18	.	TRBJ2-4	ASSPTGSKNIQY
TRBV2	.	TRBJ2-1	ASSEGGRNYNEQF
TRBV11-2	TRBD1	TRBJ1-1	ASSLVRISSRTGHRIGF
TRBV4-3	TRBD2	TRBJ2-3	ASSPQSEGLAGGSDTQY
TRBV5-6	.	TRBJ1-1	ASSLRQRAAF
TRBV7-9	TRBD2	TRBJ2-7	ASSLAGPLAGGSYEQY
TRBV4-2	TRBD2	TRBJ2-5	ASSQPGRVAGGGPTQY
TRBV15	.	TRBJ1-5	ATSREGGGQPQH
TRBV4-2	TRBD2	TRBJ2-2	ASSQPRIPAGGTGELF
TRBV7-3	.	TRBJ2-7	ASSPQGRSYEQY
TRBV10-3	TRBD2	TRBJ2-3	AISPGGGADTQY
TRBV18	.	TRBJ1-1	ASSPLPTGSNTEAF
TRBV6-6	TRBD2	TRBJ2-7	ASIKGTSGPYEQY
TRBV3-1/TRBV3-2	.	TRBJ2-7	ASSQDPQGFYEQY
TRBV28	.	TRBJ2-7	AHRDLYEQY
TRBV9	.	TRBJ2-1	ASSASGVTEQF
TRBV6-2/TRBV6-3	.	TRBJ2-3	ASSSSTDTQY
TRBV29-1	TRBD2	TRBJ2-7	SVSRGLAEDFYEQY
TRBV5-4	TRBD1	TRBJ1-3	ASGPQGENTIY